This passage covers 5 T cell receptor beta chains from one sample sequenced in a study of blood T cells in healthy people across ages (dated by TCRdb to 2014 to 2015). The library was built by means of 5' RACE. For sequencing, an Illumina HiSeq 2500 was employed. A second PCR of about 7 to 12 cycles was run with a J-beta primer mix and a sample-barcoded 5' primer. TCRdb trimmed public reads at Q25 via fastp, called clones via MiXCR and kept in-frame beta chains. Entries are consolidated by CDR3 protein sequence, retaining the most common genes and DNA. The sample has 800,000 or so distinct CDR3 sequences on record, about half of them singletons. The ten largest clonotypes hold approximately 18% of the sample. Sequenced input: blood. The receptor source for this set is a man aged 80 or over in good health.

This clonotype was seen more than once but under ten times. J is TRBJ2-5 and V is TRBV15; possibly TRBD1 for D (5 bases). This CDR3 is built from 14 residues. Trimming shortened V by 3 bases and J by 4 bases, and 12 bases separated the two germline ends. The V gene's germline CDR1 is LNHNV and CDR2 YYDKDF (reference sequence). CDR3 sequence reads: CATSSQGLLETQYF. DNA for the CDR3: TGTGCCACCAGCAGCCAGGGTTTATTAGAGACCCAGTACTTC. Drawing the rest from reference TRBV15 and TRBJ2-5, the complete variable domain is DAMVIQNPRYQVTQFGKPVTLSCSQTLNHNVMYWYQQKSSQAPKLLFHYYDKDFNNEADTPDNFQSRRPNTSFCFLDIRSPGLGDTAMYLCATSSQGLLETQYFGPGTRLLVL.

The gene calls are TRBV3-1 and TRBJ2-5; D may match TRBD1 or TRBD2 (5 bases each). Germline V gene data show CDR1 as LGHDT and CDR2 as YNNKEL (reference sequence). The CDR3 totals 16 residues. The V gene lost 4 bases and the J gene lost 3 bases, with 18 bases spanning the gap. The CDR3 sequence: CASSPRDGSYEETQYF. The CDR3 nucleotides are TGTGCCAGCAGCCCCCGGGACGGCTCTTACGAAGAGACCCAGTACTTC.

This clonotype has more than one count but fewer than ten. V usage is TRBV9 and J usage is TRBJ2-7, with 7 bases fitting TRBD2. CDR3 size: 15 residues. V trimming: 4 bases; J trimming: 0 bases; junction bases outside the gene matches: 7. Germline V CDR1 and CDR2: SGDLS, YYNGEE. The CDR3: CASSLAGDPSYEQYF. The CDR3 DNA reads TGTGCCAGCAGCCTGGCGGGGGACCCCTCCTACGAGCAGTACTTC.

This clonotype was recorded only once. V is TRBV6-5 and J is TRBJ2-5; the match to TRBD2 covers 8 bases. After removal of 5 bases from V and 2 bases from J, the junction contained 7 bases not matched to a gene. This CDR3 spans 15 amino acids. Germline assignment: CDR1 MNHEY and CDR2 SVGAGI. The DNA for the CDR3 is TGTGCCAGCAGTGAACTAGCGGAACCTCAAGAGACCCAGTACTTC. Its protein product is CASSELAEPQETQYF.

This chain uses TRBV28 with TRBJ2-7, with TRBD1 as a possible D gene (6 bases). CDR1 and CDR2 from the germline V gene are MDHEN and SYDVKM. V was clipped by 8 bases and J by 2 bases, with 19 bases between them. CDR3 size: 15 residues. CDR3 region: CASCQTDRQTYEQYF. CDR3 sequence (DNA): TGTGCCAGCTGTCAGACCGACAGGCAAACCTACGAGCAGTACTTC.